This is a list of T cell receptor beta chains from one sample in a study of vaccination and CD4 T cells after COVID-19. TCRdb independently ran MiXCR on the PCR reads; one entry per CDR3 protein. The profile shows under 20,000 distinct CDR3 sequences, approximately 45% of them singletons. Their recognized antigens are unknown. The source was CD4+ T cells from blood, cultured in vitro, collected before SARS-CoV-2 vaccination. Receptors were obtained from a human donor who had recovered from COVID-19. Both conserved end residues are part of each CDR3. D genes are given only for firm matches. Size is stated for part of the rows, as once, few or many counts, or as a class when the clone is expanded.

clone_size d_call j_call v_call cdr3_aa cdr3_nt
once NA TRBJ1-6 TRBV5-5 CASSRAPFPENSPLHF TGTGCCAGCAGCCGGGCCCCTTTCCCGGAGAATTCACCCCTCCACTTT
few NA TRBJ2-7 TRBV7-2 CASSLDPGTTYEQYF TGTGCCAGCAGCTTAGATCCGGGGACCACCTACGAGCAGTACTTC
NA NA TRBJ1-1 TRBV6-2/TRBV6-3 CASSRTGIAEAFF TGTGCCAGCAGTCGGACCGGGATCGCTGAAGCTTTCTTT
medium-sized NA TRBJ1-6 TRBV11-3 CASSSRASPLHF TGTGCCAGCAGCTCCAGGGCATCACCCCTCCACTTT
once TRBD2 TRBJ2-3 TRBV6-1 CASSTLGGRVADTQYF TGTGCCAGCAGTACCCTTGGGGGGAGGGTGGCAGATACGCAGTATTTT
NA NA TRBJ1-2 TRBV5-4 CASSPSTRYGYTF TGTGCCAGCAGCCCTAGTACACGCTATGGCTACACCTTC
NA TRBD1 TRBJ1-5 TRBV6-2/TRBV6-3 CASSYRGQLEPQHF TGTGCCAGCAGTTACCGGGGACAGTTAGAGCCCCAGCATTTT
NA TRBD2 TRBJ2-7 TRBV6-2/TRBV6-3 CASRPPGLGSYEQYF TGTGCCAGCAGACCACCGGGACTAGGTTCCTACGAGCAGTACTTC
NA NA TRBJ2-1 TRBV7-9 CASSFEGDRGNEQFF TGTGCCAGCAGCTTTGAGGGGGATCGGGGCAATGAGCAGTTCTTC
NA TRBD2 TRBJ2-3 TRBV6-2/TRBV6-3 CASRAGGSTDTQYF TGTGCCAGCAGGGCGGGGGGGAGCACAGATACGCAGTATTTT
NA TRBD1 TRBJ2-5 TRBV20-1 CSATRQGETQYF TGCAGTGCTACTCGACAGGGGGAGACCCAGTACTTC
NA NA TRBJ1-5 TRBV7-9 CASSLWAEPPQPQHF TGTGCCAGCAGCTTATGGGCAGAGCCCCCCCAGCCCCAGCATTTT
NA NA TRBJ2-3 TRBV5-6 CASSRTESDTQYF TGTGCCAGCAGCCGTACAGAATCAGATACGCAGTATTTT
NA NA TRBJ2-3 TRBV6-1 CASSGRQSSTDTQYF TGTGCCAGCAGTGGTCGACAGTCAAGCACAGATACGCAGTATTTT
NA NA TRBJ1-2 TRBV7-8 CASSTNRGEGYGYTF TGTGCCAGCAGCACCAACCGGGGGGAGGGCTATGGCTACACCTTC
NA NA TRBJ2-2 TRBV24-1 CATSDLGVTLGELFF TGTGCCACCAGTGATTTAGGCGTAACACTGGGGGAGCTGTTTTTT
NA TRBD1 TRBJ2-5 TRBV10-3 CAISESGDRDLETQYF TGTGCCATCAGTGAGTCGGGGGACAGGGATCTGGAGACCCAGTACTTC